What follows describes a single T cell receptor (beta chain). Its antigen is as yet unknown. This specimen belongs to a study of identical twins. Study-level points and caveats: Fewer insertions marked abundant cord blood beta clonotypes; young adult naive trended weakly, memory not at all.

The J segment lost 8 bases and the V segment lost 6 bases, leaving 7 bases of the junction unmatched. The CDR3 totals 15 residues. From germline, CDR1 is MGHDK and CDR2 SYGVNS. One entry per CDR3 protein results from TCRdb running MiXCR on the 5' RACE reads. The sample includes 450,000 or so distinct CDR3 sequences, approximately 15% of them seen just once. A further study also used this sample, focusing on yellow fever vaccine responses in identical twins. From that study: The T cell response to vaccination in identical twins was reportedly partly convergent and partly personalized.

V and J are TRBV25-1 and TRBJ2-1; 13 bases match TRBD2. The sequenced material came from CD4+ T cells sorted from blood. This clonotype originated in a woman younger than 30 in good health. CDR3 DNA: TGTGCCAGCAGGGAACGGACTAGCGGGAGATATGAGCAGTTCTTC. It codes for CASRERTSGRYEQFF.